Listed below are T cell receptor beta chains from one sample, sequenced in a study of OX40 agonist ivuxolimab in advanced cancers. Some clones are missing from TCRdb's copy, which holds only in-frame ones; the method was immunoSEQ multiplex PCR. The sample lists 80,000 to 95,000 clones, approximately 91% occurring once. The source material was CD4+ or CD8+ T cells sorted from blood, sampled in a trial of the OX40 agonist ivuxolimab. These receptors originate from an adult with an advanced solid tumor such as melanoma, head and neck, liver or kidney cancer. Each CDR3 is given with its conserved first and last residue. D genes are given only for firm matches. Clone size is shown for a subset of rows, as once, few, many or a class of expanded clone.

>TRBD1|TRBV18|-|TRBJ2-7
TGTGCCAGCTCGCCGGGACAGGGGAATTTGGGGGAGCAGTACTTC
CASSPGQGNLGEQYF
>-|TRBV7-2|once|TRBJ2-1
TGTGCCAGCAACGACTGGTACAATGAGCAGTTCTTC
CASNDWYNEQFF
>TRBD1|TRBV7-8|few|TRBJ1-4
TGTGCCAGCAGCGCTTGGGACAGGGGAACAACTAATGAAAAACTGTTTTTT
CASSAWDRGTTNEKLFF
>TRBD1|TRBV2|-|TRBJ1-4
TGTGCCAGCAGTCTCCGGGACAGGGGTTCTTGGGCAACTAATGAAAAACTGTTTTTT
CASSLRDRGSWATNEKLFF
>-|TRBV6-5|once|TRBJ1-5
TGTGCCAGCAGTCCTACAGACCGACAGCCCCAGCATTTT
CASSPTDRQPQHF
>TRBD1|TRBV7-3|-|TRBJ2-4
TGTGCCAGCAGCTCGTCCGGGACAGGGTTAAACATTCAGTACTTC
CASSSSGTGLNIQYF
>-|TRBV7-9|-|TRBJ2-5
TGTGCCAGCAGCTTATTCCCAGACCAAGAGACCCAGTACTTC
CASSLFPDQETQYF
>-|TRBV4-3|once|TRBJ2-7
TGCGCCAGCAGCCAAAGCAGGGACGCCGTCACTTACGAGCAGTACTTC
CASSQSRDAVTYEQYF
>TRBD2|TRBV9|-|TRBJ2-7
TGTGCCAGCAGCAAGGCCACTAGCGGGATCGTTCAGCAGTACTTC
CASSKATSGIVQQYF
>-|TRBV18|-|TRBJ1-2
TGTGCCAGCTCACCTCTCGGAGCGGATGGCTACACCTTC
CASSPLGADGYTF
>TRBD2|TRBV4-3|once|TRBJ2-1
TGCGCCAGCAGCCAAAGGCCACTTACTAGCGGGGGGGTCGATGAGCAGTTCTTC
CASSQRPLTSGGVDEQFF
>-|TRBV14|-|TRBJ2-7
TGTGCCAGCAGCCAAGACAGGTTACGCTACGAGCAGTACTTC
CASSQDRLRYEQYF
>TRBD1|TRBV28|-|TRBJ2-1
TGTGCCAGCAGTCTGAGGGACAGCAAGCAGTTCTTC
CASSLRDSKQFF
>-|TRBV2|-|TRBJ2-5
TGTGCCAGCAGTGAAGCGAGCAGGGAAGAGACCCAGTACTTC
CASSEASREETQYF
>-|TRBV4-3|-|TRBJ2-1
TGCGCCAGCAGCCAAGCTTCGGATGAGCAGTTCTTC
CASSQASDEQFF
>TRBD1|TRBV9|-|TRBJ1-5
TGTGCCAGCAGCCCGACAGGGATGGATCAGCCCCAGCATTTT
CASSPTGMDQPQHF
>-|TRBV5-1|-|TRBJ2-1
TGCGCCAGCAGCTTGGATGGCGGGATCTCCTACAATGAGCAGTTCTTC
CASSLDGGISYNEQFF
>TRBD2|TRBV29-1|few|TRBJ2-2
TGCAGCGTGGGACTAGCGGCCTTCACCGGGGAGCTGTTTTTT
CSVGLAAFTGELFF
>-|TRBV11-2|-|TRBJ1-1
TGTGCCAGCAGCACGAACATTAACACTGAAGCTTTCTTT
CASSTNINTEAFF
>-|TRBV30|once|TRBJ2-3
TGTGCCTGGAGTGTCCTTAAGGGCACAGATACGCAGTATTTT
CAWSVLKGTDTQYF
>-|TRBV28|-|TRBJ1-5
TGTGCCAGCAGCCAGGGAAGTCAGCCCCAGCATTTT
CASSQGSQPQHF
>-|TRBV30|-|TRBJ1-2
TGTGCCTGGAAGGGCTCCTACTATGGCTACACCTTC
CAWKGSYYGYTF
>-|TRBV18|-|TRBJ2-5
TGTGCCAGCTCACCGGAGCAAGAGACCCAGTACTTC
CASSPEQETQYF
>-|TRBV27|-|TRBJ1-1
TGTGCCAGCCCCTGGGGCAGGGCGAACACTGAAGCTTTCTTT
CASPWGRANTEAFF
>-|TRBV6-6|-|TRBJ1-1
TGTGCCAGCAGTTACTCTCCCGGGGTTACTGAAGCTTTCTTT
CASSYSPGVTEAFF
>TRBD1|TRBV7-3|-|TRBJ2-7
TGTGCCAGCAGCTTAACCCGACAGGGTTGGTACGAGCAGTACTTC
CASSLTRQGWYEQYF
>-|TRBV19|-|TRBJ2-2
TGTGCCAGTAGCCTCACTCTGACAGGAGCCACCGGGGAGCTGTTTTTT
CASSLTLTGATGELFF
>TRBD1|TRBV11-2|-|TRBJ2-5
TGTGCCAGCAGAAAAGCTGGGACAGGGCAGATTGCCCAGTACTTC
CASRKAGTGQIAQYF
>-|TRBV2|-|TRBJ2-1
TGTGCCAGCAGTTACGGGGGAGGCCCTTACAATGAGCAGTTCTTC
CASSYGGGPYNEQFF
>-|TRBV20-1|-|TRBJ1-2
TGCAGTGCTAGAGGAGTGGATGGCTACACCTTC
CSARGVDGYTF
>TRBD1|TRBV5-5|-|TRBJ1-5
TGTGCCAGCAGCGCCCCGGGACAGACCTCCCAGCCCCAGCATTTT
CASSAPGQTSQPQHF
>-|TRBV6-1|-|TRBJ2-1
TGTGCCAGCAGTGATGGCCCCTTCTCCTACAATGAGCAGTTCTTC
CASSDGPFSYNEQFF
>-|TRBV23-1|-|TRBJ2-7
TGCGCCAGCAGTCCCCCGGCTCCAGTCCACTACGAGCAGTACTTC
CASSPPAPVHYEQYF
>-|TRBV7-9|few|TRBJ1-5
TGTGCCAGCAGCGATAACGAGTTAGGCAATCAGCCCCAGCATTTT
CASSDNELGNQPQHF